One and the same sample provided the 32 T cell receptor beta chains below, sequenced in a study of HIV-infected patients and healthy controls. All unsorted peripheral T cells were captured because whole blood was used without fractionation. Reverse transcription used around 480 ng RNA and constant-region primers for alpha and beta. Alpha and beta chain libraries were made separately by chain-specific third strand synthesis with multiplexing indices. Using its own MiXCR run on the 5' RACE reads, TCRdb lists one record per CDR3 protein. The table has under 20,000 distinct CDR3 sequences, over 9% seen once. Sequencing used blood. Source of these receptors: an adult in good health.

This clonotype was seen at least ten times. CDR3 DNA: TGTGCCAGCAGTTACTCGAGACCTATCCGGGGGAGGAATCAGCCCCAGCATTTT. Its translation: CASSYSRPIRGRNQPQHF. V and J are TRBV6-5 and TRBJ1-5; tentative D call: TRBD1 (5 bases). Per the germline V gene, CDR1 is MNHEY and CDR2 is SVGAGI. The length of the CDR3 is 18 residues. V shed 0 bases and J shed 4 bases, with 19 bases lying between them.

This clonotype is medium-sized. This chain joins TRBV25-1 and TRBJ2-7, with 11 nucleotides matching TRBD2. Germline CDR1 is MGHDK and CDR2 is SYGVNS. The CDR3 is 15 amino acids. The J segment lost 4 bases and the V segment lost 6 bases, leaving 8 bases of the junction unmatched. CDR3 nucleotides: TGTGCCAGCAGCCAAGAGACTAGCGGGACGTACGAGCAGTACTTC. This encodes CASSQETSGTYEQYF.

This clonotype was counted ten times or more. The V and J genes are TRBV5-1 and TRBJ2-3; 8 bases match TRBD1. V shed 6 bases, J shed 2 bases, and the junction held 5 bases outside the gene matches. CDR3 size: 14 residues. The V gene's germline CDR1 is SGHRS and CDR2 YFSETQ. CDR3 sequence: CASMIQGATDTQYF. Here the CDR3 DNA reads TGCGCCAGCATGATCCAGGGGGCCACAGATACGCAGTATTTT.

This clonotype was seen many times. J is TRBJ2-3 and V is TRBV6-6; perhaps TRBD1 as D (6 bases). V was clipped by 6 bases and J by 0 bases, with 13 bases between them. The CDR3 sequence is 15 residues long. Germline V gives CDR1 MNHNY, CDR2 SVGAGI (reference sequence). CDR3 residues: CASSDRPTSTDTQYF. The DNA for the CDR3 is TGTGCCAGCAGCGACAGGCCCACTAGCACAGATACGCAGTATTTT.

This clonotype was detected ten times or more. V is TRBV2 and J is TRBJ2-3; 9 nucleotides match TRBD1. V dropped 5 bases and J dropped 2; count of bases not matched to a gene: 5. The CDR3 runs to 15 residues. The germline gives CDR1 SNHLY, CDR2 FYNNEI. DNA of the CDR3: TGTGCCAGCAGTTTCGGACAGGGGCTCACAGATACGCAGTATTTT. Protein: CASSFGQGLTDTQYF.

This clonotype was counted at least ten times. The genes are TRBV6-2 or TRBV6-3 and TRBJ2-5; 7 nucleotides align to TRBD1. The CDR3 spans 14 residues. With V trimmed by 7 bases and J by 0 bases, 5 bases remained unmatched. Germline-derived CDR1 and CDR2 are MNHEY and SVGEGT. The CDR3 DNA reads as TGTGCCAGCAACCCACAGGGGTACCAAGAGACCCAGTACTTC. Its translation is CASNPQGYQETQYF.

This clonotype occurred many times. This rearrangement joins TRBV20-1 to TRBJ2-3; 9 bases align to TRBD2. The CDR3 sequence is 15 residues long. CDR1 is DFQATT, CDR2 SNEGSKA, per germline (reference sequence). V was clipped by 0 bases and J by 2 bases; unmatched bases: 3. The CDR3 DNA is TGCAGTGCTAGAGATGCGGGAGGGCCCACAGATACGCAGTATTTT. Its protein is CSARDAGGPTDTQYF.

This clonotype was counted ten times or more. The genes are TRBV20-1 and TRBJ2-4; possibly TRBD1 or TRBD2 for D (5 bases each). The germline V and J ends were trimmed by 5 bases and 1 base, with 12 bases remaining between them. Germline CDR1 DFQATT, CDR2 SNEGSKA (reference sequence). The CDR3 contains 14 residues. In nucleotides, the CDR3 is TGCAGTGCTGGGACCTCCCAGGCCAAAAACATTCAGTACTTC. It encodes CSAGTSQAKNIQYF.

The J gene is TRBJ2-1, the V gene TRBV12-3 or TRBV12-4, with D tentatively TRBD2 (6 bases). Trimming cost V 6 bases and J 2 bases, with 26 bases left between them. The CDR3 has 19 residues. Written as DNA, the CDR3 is TGTGCCAGCAGCCGCCTTGGTGACGGGAGTTCGGGCACCTACAATGAGCAGTTCTTC. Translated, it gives CASSRLGDGSSGTYNEQFF.

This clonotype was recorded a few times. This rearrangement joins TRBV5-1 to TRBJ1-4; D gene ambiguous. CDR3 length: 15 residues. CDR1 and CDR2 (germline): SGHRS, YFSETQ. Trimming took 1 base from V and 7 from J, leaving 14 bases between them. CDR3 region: CASSLTGRAGEKLFF. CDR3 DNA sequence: TGCGCCAGCAGCTTGACCGGAAGGGCGGGTGAAAAACTGTTTTTT.

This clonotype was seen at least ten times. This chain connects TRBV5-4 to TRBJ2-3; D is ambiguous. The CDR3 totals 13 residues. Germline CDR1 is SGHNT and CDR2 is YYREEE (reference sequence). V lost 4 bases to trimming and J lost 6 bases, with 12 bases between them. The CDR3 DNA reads TGTGCCAGCAGCCTTGGTAGTATGGATACGCAGTATTTT. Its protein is CASSLGSMDTQYF.

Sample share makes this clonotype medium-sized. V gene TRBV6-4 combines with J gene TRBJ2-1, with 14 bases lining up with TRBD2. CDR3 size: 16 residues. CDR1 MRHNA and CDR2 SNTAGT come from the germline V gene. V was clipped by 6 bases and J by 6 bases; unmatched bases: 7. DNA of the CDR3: TGTGCCAGCAGCCCGGACGGGACTAGCGGGAGCAATGAGCAGTTCTTC. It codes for CASSPDGTSGSNEQFF.

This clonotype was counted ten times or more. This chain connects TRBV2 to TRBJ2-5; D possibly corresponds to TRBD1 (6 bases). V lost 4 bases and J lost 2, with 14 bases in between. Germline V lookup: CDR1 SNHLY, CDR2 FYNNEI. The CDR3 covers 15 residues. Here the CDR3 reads CASSVFTGIQETQYF. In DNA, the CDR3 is TGTGCCAGCAGTGTCTTCACAGGGATACAAGAGACCCAGTACTTC.

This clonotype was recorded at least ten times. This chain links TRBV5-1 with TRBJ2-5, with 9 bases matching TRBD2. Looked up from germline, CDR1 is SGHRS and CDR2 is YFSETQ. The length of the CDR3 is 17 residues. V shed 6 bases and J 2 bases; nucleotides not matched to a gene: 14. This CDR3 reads CASTPIPSGEGQETQYF. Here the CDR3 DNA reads TGCGCCAGCACCCCAATACCTAGCGGGGAGGGACAAGAGACCCAGTACTTC.

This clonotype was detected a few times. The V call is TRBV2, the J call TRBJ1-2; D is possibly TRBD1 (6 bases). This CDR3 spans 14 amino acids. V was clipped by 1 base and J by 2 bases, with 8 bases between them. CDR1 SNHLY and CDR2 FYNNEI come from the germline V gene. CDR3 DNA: TGTGCCAGCAGTGAAGGGACAGCAAACTATGGCTACACCTTC. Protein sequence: CASSEGTANYGYTF.

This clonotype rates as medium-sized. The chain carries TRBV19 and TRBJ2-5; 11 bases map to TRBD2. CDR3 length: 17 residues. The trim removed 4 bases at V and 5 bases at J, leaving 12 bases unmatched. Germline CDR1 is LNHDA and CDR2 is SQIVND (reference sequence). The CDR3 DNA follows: TGTGCCAGTAGTACTCGTAGCGGGAGGGCCGCCGGGGAGACCCAGTACTTC. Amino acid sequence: CASSTRSGRAAGETQYF.

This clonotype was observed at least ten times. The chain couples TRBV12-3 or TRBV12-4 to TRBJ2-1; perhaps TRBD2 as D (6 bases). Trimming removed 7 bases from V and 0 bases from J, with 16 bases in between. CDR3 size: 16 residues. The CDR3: CASTPRERSSYNEQFF. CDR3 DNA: TGTGCCAGCACCCCACGGGAGCGGAGCTCCTACAATGAGCAGTTCTTC.

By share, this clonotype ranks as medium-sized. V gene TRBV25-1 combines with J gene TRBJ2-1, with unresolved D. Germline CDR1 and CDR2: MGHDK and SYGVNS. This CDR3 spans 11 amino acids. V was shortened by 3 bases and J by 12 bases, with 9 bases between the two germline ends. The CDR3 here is CASSEVGGQFF. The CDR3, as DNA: TGTGCCAGCAGTGAGGTCGGCGGGCAGTTCTTC.

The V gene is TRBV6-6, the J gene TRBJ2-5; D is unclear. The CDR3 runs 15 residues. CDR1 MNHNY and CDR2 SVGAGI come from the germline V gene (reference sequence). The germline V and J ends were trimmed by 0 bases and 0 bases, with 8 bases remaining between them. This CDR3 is CASSYSGSYQETQYF. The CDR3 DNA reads TGTGCCAGCAGTTACTCGGGCAGCTACCAAGAGACCCAGTACTTC.

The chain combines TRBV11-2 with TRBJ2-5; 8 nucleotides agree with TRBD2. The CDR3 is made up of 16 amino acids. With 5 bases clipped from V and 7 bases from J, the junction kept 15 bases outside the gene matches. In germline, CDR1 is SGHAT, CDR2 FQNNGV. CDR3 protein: CASSLGVTSGRGTQYF. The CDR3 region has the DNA TGTGCCAGCAGCCTAGGGGTCACTAGCGGACGAGGGACCCAGTACTTC.

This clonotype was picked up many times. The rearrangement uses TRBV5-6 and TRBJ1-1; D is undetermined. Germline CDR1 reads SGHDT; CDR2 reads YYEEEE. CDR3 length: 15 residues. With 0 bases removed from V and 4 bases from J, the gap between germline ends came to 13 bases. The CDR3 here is CASSLAGGRSTEAFF. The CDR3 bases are TGTGCCAGCAGCTTGGCGGGAGGGAGGAGCACTGAAGCTTTCTTT.

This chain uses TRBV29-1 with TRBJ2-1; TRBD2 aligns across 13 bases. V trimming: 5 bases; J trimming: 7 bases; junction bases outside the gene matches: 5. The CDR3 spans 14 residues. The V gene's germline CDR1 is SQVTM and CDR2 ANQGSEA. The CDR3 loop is CSVTLAGGQNEQFF. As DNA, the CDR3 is TGCAGCGTTACACTAGCGGGAGGGCAGAATGAGCAGTTCTTC.

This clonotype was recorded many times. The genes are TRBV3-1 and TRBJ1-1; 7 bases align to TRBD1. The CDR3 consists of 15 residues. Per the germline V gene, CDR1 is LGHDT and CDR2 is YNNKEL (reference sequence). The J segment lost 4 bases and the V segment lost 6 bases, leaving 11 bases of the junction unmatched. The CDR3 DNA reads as TGTGCCAGCAGTTTCACAGGGGAGCGGGGCACTGAAGCTTTCTTT. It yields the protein CASSFTGERGTEAFF.

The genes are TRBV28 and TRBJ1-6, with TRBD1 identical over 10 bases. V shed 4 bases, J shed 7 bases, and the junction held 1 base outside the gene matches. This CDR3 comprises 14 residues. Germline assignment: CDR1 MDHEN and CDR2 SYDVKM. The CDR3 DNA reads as TGTGCCAGCAGTTCGGGACAGGGGAATTCACCCCTCCACTTT. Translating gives CASSSGQGNSPLHF. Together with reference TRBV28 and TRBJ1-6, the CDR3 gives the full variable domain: DVKVTQSSRYLVKRTGEKVFLECVQDMDHENMFWYRQDPGLGLRLIYFSYDVKMKEKGDIPEGYSVSREKKERFSLILESASTNQTSMYLCASSSGQGNSPLHFGNGTRLTVT.

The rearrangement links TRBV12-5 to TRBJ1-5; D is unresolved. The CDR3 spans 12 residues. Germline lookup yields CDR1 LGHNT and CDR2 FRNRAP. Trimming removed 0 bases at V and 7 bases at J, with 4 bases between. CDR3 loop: CASGLVLQPQHF. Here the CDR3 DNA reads TGTGCTAGTGGTTTGGTTTTACAGCCCCAGCATTTT. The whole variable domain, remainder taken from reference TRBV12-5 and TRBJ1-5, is DARVTQTPRHKVTEMGQEVTMRCQPILGHNTVFWYRQTMMQGLELLAYFRNRAPLDDSGMPKDRFSAEMPDATLATLKIQPSEPRDSAVYFCASGLVLQPQHFGDGTRLSIL.

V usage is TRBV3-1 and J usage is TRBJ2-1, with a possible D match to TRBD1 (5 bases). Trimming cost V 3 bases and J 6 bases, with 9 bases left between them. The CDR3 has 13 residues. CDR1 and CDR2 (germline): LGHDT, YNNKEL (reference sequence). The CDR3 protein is CASSQGPPNEQFF. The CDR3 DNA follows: TGTGCCAGCAGCCAGGGGCCTCCCAATGAGCAGTTCTTC.

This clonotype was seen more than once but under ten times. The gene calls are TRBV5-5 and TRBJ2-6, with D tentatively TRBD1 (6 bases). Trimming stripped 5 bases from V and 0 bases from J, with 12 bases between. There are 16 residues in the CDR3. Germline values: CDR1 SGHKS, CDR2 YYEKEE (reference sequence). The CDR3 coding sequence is TGTGCCAGCAGGGGACACCTTAACTCTGGGGCCAACGTCCTGACTTTC. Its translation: CASRGHLNSGANVLTF. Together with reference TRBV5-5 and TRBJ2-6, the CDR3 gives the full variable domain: DAGVTQSPTHLIKTRGQQVTLRCSPISGHKSVSWYQQVLGQGPQFIFQYYEKEERGRGNFPDRFSARQFPNYSSELNVNALLLGDSALYLCASRGHLNSGANVLTFGAGSRLTVL.

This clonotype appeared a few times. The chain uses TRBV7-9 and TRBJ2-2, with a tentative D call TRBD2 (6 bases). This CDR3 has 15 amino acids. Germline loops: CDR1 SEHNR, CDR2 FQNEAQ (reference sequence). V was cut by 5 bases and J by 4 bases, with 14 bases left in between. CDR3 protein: CASSPSGVGTGELFF. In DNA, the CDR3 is TGTGCCAGCAGCCCCTCGGGAGTGGGCACCGGGGAGCTGTTTTTT.

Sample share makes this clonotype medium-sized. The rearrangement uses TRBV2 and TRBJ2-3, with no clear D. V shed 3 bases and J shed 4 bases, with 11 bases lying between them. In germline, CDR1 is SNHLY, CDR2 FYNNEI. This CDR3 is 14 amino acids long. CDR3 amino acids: CASSDGPTPDTQYF. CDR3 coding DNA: TGTGCCAGCAGTGATGGCCCGACACCAGATACGCAGTATTTT.

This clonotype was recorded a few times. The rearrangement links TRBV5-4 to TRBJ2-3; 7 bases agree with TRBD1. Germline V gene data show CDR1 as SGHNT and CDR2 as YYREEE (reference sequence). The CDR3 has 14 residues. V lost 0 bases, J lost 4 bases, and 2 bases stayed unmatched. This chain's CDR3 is CASSLGQGSDTQYF. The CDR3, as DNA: TGTGCCAGCAGCTTGGGACAGGGTTCAGATACGCAGTATTTT.

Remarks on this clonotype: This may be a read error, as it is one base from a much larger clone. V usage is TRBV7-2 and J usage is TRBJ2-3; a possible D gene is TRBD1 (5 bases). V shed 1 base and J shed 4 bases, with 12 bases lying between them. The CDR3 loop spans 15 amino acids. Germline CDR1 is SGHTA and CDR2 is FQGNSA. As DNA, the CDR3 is TGTGCCAGCAGCTTAGTCTCTGGGGCAGCAGATACGCAGTATTTT. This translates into CASSLVSGAADTQYF. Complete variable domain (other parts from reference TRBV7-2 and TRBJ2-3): GAGVSQSPSNKVTEKGKDVELRCDPISGHTALYWYRQSLGQGLEFLIYFQGNSAPDKSGLPSDRFSAERTGGSVSTLTIQRTQQEDSAVYLCASSLVSGAADTQYFGPGTRLTVL.

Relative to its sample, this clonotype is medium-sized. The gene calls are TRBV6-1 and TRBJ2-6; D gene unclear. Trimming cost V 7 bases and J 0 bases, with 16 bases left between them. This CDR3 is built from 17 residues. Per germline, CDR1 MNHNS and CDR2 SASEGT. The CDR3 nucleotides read TGTGCCAGCACTCTTAGTCCAGCCTACTCTGGGGCCAACGTCCTGACTTTC. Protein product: CASTLSPAYSGANVLTF.